The 27 T cell receptor beta chains below were found in one sample sequenced in a study of blood T cell repertoires in COVID-19. Clones were sequenced by immunoSEQ multiplex PCR, and TCRdb holds only the in-frame ones, with some missing. The sample records over 150,000 clones, 90% to 95% being singletons. Material: peripheral blood. The receptor set was obtained from a man aged 45-65 years with acute or convalescent COVID-19.

The chain has TRBV2 and TRBJ1-1; no definite D call. Per the germline V gene, CDR1 is SNHLY and CDR2 is FYNNEI. The CDR3 is made up of 14 amino acids. Trimming shortened V by 4 bases and J by 5 bases, and 14 bases separated the two germline ends. As DNA, the CDR3 is TGTGCCAGCAGTGCCACGGAGGTGAGGACTGAAGCTTTCTTT. Translated: CASSATEVRTEAFF. The variable domain in full, with the rest retrieved from reference TRBV2 and TRBJ1-1, is EPEVTQTPSHQVTQMGQEVILRCVPISNHLYFYWYRQILGQKVEFLVSFYNNEISEKSEIFDDQFSVERPDGSNFTLKIRSTKLEDSAMYFCASSATEVRTEAFFGQGTRLTVV.

V gene TRBV13 combines with J gene TRBJ1-2, with D possibly matching TRBD1 (5 bases). V lost 0 bases, J lost 4 bases, and 12 bases lay in between. The CDR3 length is 15 residues. Per germline, CDR1 PRHDT and CDR2 FYEKMQ (reference sequence). The CDR3 protein is CASSLGARGAYGYTF. As DNA, the CDR3 is TGTGCCAGCAGCTTAGGCGCACGCGGGGCCTATGGCTACACCTTC.

V is TRBV28 and J is TRBJ2-7; the match to TRBD1 covers 7 bases. The length of the CDR3 is 15 residues. Germline V CDR1 and CDR2: MDHEN, SYDVKM. The V and J ends lost 5 bases and 3 bases, in that order; junction bases with no gene match: 10. DNA of the CDR3: TGTGCCAGCAGTCTCCATAGGACAGGTAACTACGAGCAGTACTTC. Its translation: CASSLHRTGNYEQYF. The entire variable domain, with the rest obtained from reference TRBV28 and TRBJ2-7, is as follows: DVKVTQSSRYLVKRTGEKVFLECVQDMDHENMFWYRQDPGLGLRLIYFSYDVKMKEKGDIPEGYSVSREKKERFSLILESASTNQTSMYLCASSLHRTGNYEQYFGPGTRLTVT.

The chain recombines TRBV7-2 with TRBJ2-7; 10 bases match TRBD1. V gave up 5 bases and J gave up 0 bases; unmatched junction bases: 4. CDR3 length: 15 residues. Germline V CDR1 and CDR2: SGHTA, FQGNSA. CDR3 protein: CASSVGTGASYEQYF. The CDR3 DNA follows: TGTGCCAGCAGCGTCGGGACAGGGGCCTCCTACGAGCAGTACTTC.

The chain employs TRBV9 and TRBJ1-1; TRBD1 matches at 8 bases. There are 17 residues in the CDR3. Germline V gives CDR1 SGDLS, CDR2 YYNGEE. V lost 0 bases to trimming and J lost 5 bases; unmatched junction nucleotides: 12. CDR3 sequence (DNA): TGTGCCAGCAGCGTAGGTTGGACAGGGTGGGGTAGGACTGAAGCTTTCTTT. This codes for CASSVGWTGWGRTEAFF.

This clone was found a few times. In DNA, the CDR3 is TGTGCCAGCAGCGCTGGGACAGGGTCTTCCTATGGCTACACCTTC. Translated, it gives CASSAGTGSSYGYTF. The gene calls are TRBV9 and TRBJ1-2, with 9 bases fitting TRBD1. Trimming at V came to 3 bases and at J to 4 bases, leaving 7 bases not matched to a gene. Germline V CDR1 and CDR2: SGDLS, YYNGEE. This CDR3 has 15 residues.

This clone appeared a single time. The V gene is TRBV11-3, the J gene TRBJ2-1; perhaps TRBD1 as D (6 bases). Germline assignment: CDR1 SGHNT and CDR2 YENEEA. Trimming took 5 bases from V and 0 from J, leaving 14 bases between them. The CDR3 is made up of 16 amino acids. CDR3 loop: CASSPRGSGSYNEQFF. DNA of the CDR3: TGTGCCAGCAGCCCGAGGGGGTCTGGCTCCTACAATGAGCAGTTCTTC. Drawing the rest from reference TRBV11-3 and TRBJ2-1, the complete variable domain is EAGVVQSPRYKIIEKKQPVAFWCNPISGHNTLYWYLQNLGQGPELLIRYENEEAVDDSQLPKDRFSAERLKGVDSTLKIQPAELGDSAVYLCASSPRGSGSYNEQFFGPGTRLTVL.

The genes are TRBV6-1 and TRBJ2-5; D gene ambiguous. The CDR3 totals 13 residues. Trimming left V 1 base short and J 2 bases short, with 5 bases between. Looked up from germline, CDR1 is MNHNS and CDR2 is SASEGT. Here the CDR3 reads CASSEGSQETQYF. CDR3 in DNA: TGTGCCAGCAGTGAAGGCAGTCAAGAGACCCAGTACTTC.

The chain combines TRBV18 with TRBJ1-5; TRBD1 is a possible D gene (5 bases). CDR1 KGHSH and CDR2 LQKENI come from the germline V gene. V lost 2 bases to trimming and J lost 3 bases, with 14 bases between them. The CDR3 loop spans 16 amino acids. Here the CDR3 reads CASSPGAALLNQPQHF. Here the CDR3 DNA reads TGTGCCAGCTCACCAGGGGCAGCACTCCTCAATCAGCCCCAGCATTTT.

The chain is built from TRBV7-9 and TRBJ2-3; D is ambiguous. The CDR3 loop spans 12 amino acids. Germline V lookup: CDR1 SEHNR, CDR2 FQNEAQ (reference sequence). Trimming stripped 8 bases from V and 6 bases from J, with 12 bases between. CDR3 region: CASSPVGDTQYF. The CDR3 DNA sequence: TGTGCCAGCTCCCCTGTGGGCGATACGCAGTATTTT.

The J gene is TRBJ2-3, the V gene TRBV5-1; 7 bases map to TRBD2. In germline, CDR1 is SGHRS, CDR2 YFSETQ. V trimming: 4 bases; J trimming: 4 bases; junction bases outside the gene matches: 12. CDR3 length equals 16 residues. The CDR3 is CASSREGREIPDTQYF. The CDR3 region has the DNA TGCGCCAGCAGCCGCGAAGGGCGGGAGATACCAGATACGCAGTATTTT.

This chain uses TRBV4-1 with TRBJ2-2; TRBD2 matches 9 bases. The ends lost 3 bases at V and 1 base at J; junction bases unmatched: 6. The CDR3 is made up of 17 amino acids. Per the germline V gene, CDR1 is MGHRA and CDR2 is YSYEKL. The CDR3 reads CASSQLGTSKNTGELFF. DNA for the CDR3: TGCGCCAGCAGCCAGCTCGGGACTAGCAAGAACACCGGGGAGCTGTTTTTT.

The V gene is TRBV27, the J gene TRBJ2-3; D may be TRBD1 (5 bases). Germline-derived CDR1 and CDR2 are MNHEY and SMNVEV (reference sequence). This CDR3 contains 15 residues. V lost 6 bases to trimming and J lost 1 base, with 14 bases between them. In DNA, the CDR3 is TGTGCCAGCAGCCCCAAGGACACCCGCACAGATACGCAGTATTTT. It codes for CASSPKDTRTDTQYF.

This chain uses TRBV3-1 (or the pseudogene TRBV3-2) with TRBJ2-7; no reliable D call. V was clipped by 3 bases and J by 5 bases, with 5 bases between them. This CDR3 has 11 amino acids. Per germline, CDR1 LGHDT and CDR2 YNNKEL (reference sequence). CDR3 DNA: TGTGCCAGCAGCCAGAGTAACGAGCAGTACTTC. Amino acids: CASSQSNEQYF.

V gene TRBV19 combines with J gene TRBJ2-6; D might be TRBD1 (5 bases). CDR3 size: 15 residues. V shed 2 bases and J shed 12 bases, with 17 bases lying between them. CDR1 is LNHDA, CDR2 SQIVND, per germline (reference sequence). CDR3 region: CASSINGRANVVLTF. For the CDR3, the DNA is TGTGCCAGTAGTATAAACGGCAGGGCCAACGTCGTCCTGACTTTC.

The chain carries TRBV6-6 and TRBJ2-7; 7 bases match TRBD1. Looked up from germline, CDR1 is MNHNY and CDR2 is SVGAGI (reference sequence). The J segment lost 1 base and the V segment lost 6 bases, leaving 0 bases of the junction unmatched. CDR3 length: 12 residues. CDR3: CASSRGSYEQYF. The CDR3 DNA sequence: TGTGCCAGCAGCAGGGGGTCCTACGAGCAGTACTTC.

The V gene is TRBV5-1, the J gene TRBJ1-2; 7 bases map to TRBD1. This CDR3 region has 15 residues. V gave up 0 bases and J gave up 4 bases; unmatched junction bases: 6. CDR1 SGHRS and CDR2 YFSETQ come from the germline V gene. In DNA, the CDR3 is TGCGCCAGCAGCTTGGACAGGGGATCTGCCTATGGCTACACCTTC. Translating gives CASSLDRGSAYGYTF.

The chain links TRBV9 to TRBJ1-5; a weak D match, TRBD1 (5 bases). Germline V lookup: CDR1 SGDLS, CDR2 YYNGEE. V dropped 2 bases and J dropped 2 bases, with 14 bases sitting between them. The length of the CDR3 is 16 residues. For the CDR3, the DNA is TGTGCCAGCAGCGTCGGTGGGGGGTCGGGCAATCAGCCCCAGCATTTT. It is translated as CASSVGGGSGNQPQHF.

The CDR3 DNA reads as TGTGCCAGCACCACTGGCTGGGCTGCAACAGATACGCAGTATTTT. Its protein product is CASTTGWAATDTQYF. The rearrangement uses TRBV5-5 and TRBJ2-3; the D is unclear. The V end lost 6 bases, the J end lost 3 bases, and 17 bases lay between the germline ends. The germline V gene has CDR1 SGHKS and CDR2 YYEKEE (reference sequence). The CDR3 covers 15 residues.

The chain combines TRBV7-9 with TRBJ1-5, with 8 nucleotides matching TRBD1. J gave up 1 base and V 7 bases, and 9 bases lay outside the gene matches. The CDR3 has 16 amino acids. Germline V gene lookup returns CDR1 SEHNR and CDR2 FQNEAQ (reference sequence). This chain's CDR3 is CASTDHDRGSNQPQHF. DNA of the CDR3: TGTGCCAGCACCGACCACGACAGGGGAAGCAATCAGCCCCAGCATTTT.

Notes on this clone: The sample holds other DNA sequences that translate to the same CDR3. The rearrangement joins TRBV3-1 (or the pseudogene TRBV3-2) to TRBJ2-1; a possible D gene is TRBD2 (5 bases). Germline V gene sequence: CDR1 LGHDT, CDR2 YNNKEL (reference sequence). V was trimmed by 0 bases and J by 10 bases, leaving 10 bases between them. This CDR3 has 13 residues. CDR3 sequence reads: CASSQDRRREQFF. The CDR3 coding sequence is TGTGCCAGCAGCCAAGATCGGAGGCGCGAGCAGTTCTTC.

This clone was found once. As DNA, the CDR3 is TGTGCCAGCAGCCCAATGGGCAGGGTTGGATCACCCCTCCACTTT. Translation: CASSPMGRVGSPLHF. The V call is TRBV28, the J call TRBJ1-6; possible D gene TRBD1, 5 bases. V was cut by 6 bases and J by 10 bases, with 19 bases left in between. CDR3 length equals 15 residues. In germline, CDR1 is MDHEN, CDR2 SYDVKM.

J is TRBJ1-3 and V is TRBV19; the match to TRBD1 covers 7 bases. Unmatched junction bases numbered 4, after V lost 6 bases and J lost 2 bases. Per germline, CDR1 LNHDA and CDR2 SQIVND (reference sequence). The CDR3 spans 14 residues. The CDR3 reads CASRTTGAGNTIYF. The DNA of the CDR3 is TGTGCCAGTAGAACAACAGGGGCTGGAAACACCATATATTTT.

The CDR3 protein is CASSEDGRRVDTQYF. The CDR3 coding sequence is TGTGCCAGCAGTGAGGACGGGAGACGTGTCGATACGCAGTATTTT. This chain links TRBV6-4 with TRBJ2-3, with D perhaps TRBD2 (6 bases). This CDR3 region has 15 residues. Germline V gene lookup returns CDR1 MRHNA and CDR2 SNTAGT. The V and J ends lost 3 bases and 6 bases respectively, with 16 bases between them.

V gene TRBV6-5 combines with J gene TRBJ2-2; D is possibly TRBD1 (7 bases). Germline CDR1 reads MNHEY; CDR2 reads SVGAGI. The CDR3 runs 16 residues. V was cut by 2 bases and J by 5 bases, with 15 bases left in between. CDR3 DNA: TGTGCCAGCAGTTACACGCCAGGGGGAGGAACCGGGGAGCTGTTTTTT. Encoded protein: CASSYTPGGGTGELFF.

The chain has TRBV28 and TRBJ2-7, with 10 nucleotides matching TRBD2. Unmatched junction bases numbered 9, after V lost 8 bases and J lost 2 bases. This CDR3 spans 15 amino acids. CDR1 is MDHEN, CDR2 SYDVKM, per germline. CDR3: CASVEGTSVTYEQYF. The DNA for the CDR3 is TGTGCCAGCGTCGAAGGGACTAGCGTGACCTACGAGCAGTACTTC.

The chain is built from TRBV19 and TRBJ1-3; D might be TRBD1 (5 bases). V lost 9 bases and J lost 0, with 15 bases in between. The CDR3 length is 15 residues. Germline assignment: CDR1 LNHDA and CDR2 SQIVND (reference sequence). For the CDR3, the DNA is TGTGCCAGAAAAATGGGGGGGGGCTCTGGAAACACCATATATTTT. This codes for CARKMGGGSGNTIYF. The full variable domain, rest sourced from reference TRBV19 and TRBJ1-3, is DGGITQSPKYLFRKEGQNVTLSCEQNLNHDAMYWYRQDPGQGLRLIYYSQIVNDFQKGDIAEGYSVSREKKESFPLTVTSAQKNPTAFYLCARKMGGGSGNTIYFGEGSWLTVV.